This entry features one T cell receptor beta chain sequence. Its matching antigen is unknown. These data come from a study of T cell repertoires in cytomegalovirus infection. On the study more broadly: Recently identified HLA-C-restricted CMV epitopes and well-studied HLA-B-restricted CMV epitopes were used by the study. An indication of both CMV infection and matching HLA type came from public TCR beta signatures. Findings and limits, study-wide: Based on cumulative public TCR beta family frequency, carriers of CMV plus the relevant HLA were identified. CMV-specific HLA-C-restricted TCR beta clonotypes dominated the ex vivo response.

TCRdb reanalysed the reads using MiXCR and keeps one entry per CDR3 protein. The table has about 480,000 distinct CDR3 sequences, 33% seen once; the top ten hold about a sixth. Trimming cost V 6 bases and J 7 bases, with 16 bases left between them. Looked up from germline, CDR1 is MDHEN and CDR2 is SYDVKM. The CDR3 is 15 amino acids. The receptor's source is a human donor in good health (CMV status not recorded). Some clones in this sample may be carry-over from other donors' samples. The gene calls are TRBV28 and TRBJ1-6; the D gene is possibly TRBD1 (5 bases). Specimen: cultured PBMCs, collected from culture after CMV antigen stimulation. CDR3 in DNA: TGTGCCAGCAGAACATTGGGGGGAGTAAATTCACCCCTCCACTTT. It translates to CASRTLGGVNSPLHF.